This T cell receptor (beta chain) derives from a study of cytomegalovirus exposure and HLA in healthy donors. Germline lookup yields CDR1 PRHDT and CDR2 FYEKMQ (reference sequence). V lost 5 bases to trimming and J lost 2 bases; unmatched junction nucleotides: 6. This CDR3 comprises 14 residues. Both 60 Vbeta primers and 13 Jbeta primers went into the PCR. The table came from immunoSEQ multiplex PCR; TCRdb's copy has only in-frame clones and leaves some out. The repertoire holds 120,000 to 150,000 clones, approximately 81% seen once, with 3.5% to 5.5% in the top ten. The receptor's source is a woman between 40 and 55 years old in good health and CMV-seropositive. The sequenced material came from PBMCs. The chain is built from TRBV13 and TRBJ2-7, with 7 bases fitting TRBD2. The CDR3 bases are TGTGCCAGCAGCGGGAGGGGTAACGCCTACGAGCAGTACTTC. It is translated as CASSGRGNAYEQYF.